These T cell receptor beta chains were read from a single sample in a study of T cells in Graves' hyperthyroidism and ophthalmopathy. Each CDR3 protein is one row after TCRdb ran MiXCR on the multiplex PCR reads. The sample records hundreds of thousands of distinct CDR3 sequences, more than 45% being singletons. Sequencing used peripheral blood or thyroid tissue (not recorded which). Every receptor here comes from a woman between 18 and 30 years old with Graves' hyperthyroidism. CDR3s include the opening cysteine and the closing phenylalanine or tryptophan. The D gene is left open where the match is weak. Only part of the rows carry a size: once, few, many, or a class if the clone is expanded.

v_call,cdr3_length,d_call,j_call,clone_size,cdr3_aa,cdr3_nt
TRBV25-1,13,TRBD1,TRBJ1-4,-,CASCGQGGEKLFF,TGTGCCAGCTGCGGACAGGGAGGTGAAAAACTGTTTTTT
TRBV10-2,15,TRBD1,TRBJ1-5,few,CASSYSDRAEQPQHF,TGTGCCAGCAGTTACTCGGACAGGGCGGAACAGCCCCAGCATTTT
TRBV7-1,16,TRBD2,TRBJ2-7,once,CASSSSRTSGSFEQYF,TGTGCCAGCAGCTCCAGCCGGACTAGCGGGAGTTTCGAGCAGTACTTC
TRBV24-1,15,-,TRBJ2-5,-,CATSERTFGQKTQYF,TGTGCCACCAGTGAACGGACGTTTGGTCAAAAGACCCAGTACTTC
TRBV7-2,13,-,TRBJ1-1,-,CASSFTRMTEAFF,TGTGCCAGCAGCTTCACTCGGATGACTGAAGCTTTCTTT
TRBV7-9,14,-,TRBJ1-2,-,CASSDATWAPGYTF,TGTGCCAGCAGCGATGCAACTTGGGCCCCTGGCTACACCTTC
TRBV29-1,14,TRBD2,TRBJ2-5,many,CSVARRLAEETQYF,TGCAGCGTTGCCCGCCGACTAGCGGAAGAGACCCAGTACTTC
TRBV2,14,-,TRBJ1-3,-,CASSGPTSGNTIYF,TGTGCCAGCAGTGGGCCGACCTCTGGAAACACCATATATTTT
TRBV10-2,15,TRBD1,TRBJ1-1,-,CASSDADRGETEAFF,TGCGCCAGCAGTGACGCGGACAGGGGAGAAACTGAAGCTTTCTTT
TRBV7-8,14,-,TRBJ1-1,many,CASSFQQKPTEAFF,TGTGCCAGCAGCTTTCAACAGAAGCCCACTGAAGCTTTCTTT
TRBV7-3,14,TRBD2,TRBJ2-7,many,CASSQAGGPYEQYF,TGTGCCAGCAGCCAAGCGGGAGGGCCCTACGAGCAGTACTTC
TRBV7-2,15,-,TRBJ2-5,-,CASRSRLTLQETQYF,TGTGCCAGCAGGTCGAGGCTCACCCTACAAGAGACCCAGTACTTC
TRBV29-1,13,TRBD1,TRBJ1-2,few,CSVVGQGSYGYTF,TGCAGCGTTGTCGGACAGGGATCTTATGGCTACACCTTC
TRBV6-2/TRBV6-3,14,-,TRBJ2-7,-,CASSYFGSSYEQYF,TGTGCCAGCAGTTACTTCGGCAGCTCCTACGAGCAGTACTTC
TRBV2,12,-,TRBJ2-5,-,CASSEAGETQYF,TGTGCCAGCAGTGAAGCAGGGGAGACCCAGTACTTC
TRBV7-1,11,-,TRBJ1-1,-,CASSSGAGAFF,TGTGCCAGCAGCTCAGGGGCGGGAGCTTTCTTT
TRBV24-1,14,-,TRBJ1-2,-,CATRGVGPANGYTF,TGTGCCACCAGAGGGGTGGGACCTGCGAATGGCTACACCTTC
TRBV2,13,TRBD1,TRBJ1-1,-,CASGTEAATEAFF,TGTGCCAGCGGGACAGAAGCGGCTACTGAAGCTTTCTTT
TRBV20-1,15,-,TRBJ2-5,few,CSAPPGQASPETQYF,TGCAGTGCCCCCCCCGGTCAGGCTAGCCCGGAGACCCAGTACTTC
TRBV12-3/TRBV12-4,12,-,TRBJ2-7,-,CASSSSSVEQYF,TGTGCCAGCAGTTCGTCTAGTGTCGAGCAGTACTTC
TRBV2,14,-,TRBJ1-1,-,CASSMGQGLAEAFF,TGTGCCAGCAGTATGGGGCAGGGTTTGGCTGAAGCTTTCTTT
TRBV20-1,16,TRBD1,TRBJ1-2,-,CSAIIMDRGSWDGYTF,TGCAGTGCTATTATTATGGACAGGGGGTCATGGGATGGCTACACCTTC
TRBV25-1,12,-,TRBJ1-1,-,CASVTRNTEAFF,TGTGCCAGCGTAACCAGGAACACTGAAGCTTTCTTT